This T cell receptor beta chain was captured by sequencing in a study of blood T cell repertoires in COVID-19. Study-wide context: PBMCs, B-cell-depleted T cells, or T cells were the source of the cDNA or gDNA that made up the material.

As originally analysed: Estimation of nucleated cell counts relied on the amplification of reference gene primers. This table comes from immunoSEQ multiplex PCR, and its TCRdb copy is limited to in-frame clones, with some not included. D and trimming were read from the DNA, whereas the V and J calls and clone size are those reported in that table. The table lists around 150,000 clones, over 80% of them singletons. Germline loops: CDR1 SEHNR, CDR2 FQNEAQ (reference sequence). The CDR3 loop spans 17 amino acids. The V end was cut by 4 bases, the J end by 2 bases, with 17 bases between. The participants were between about 18 and 100 years old and came from roughly 25 US areas.

This chain connects TRBV7-9 to TRBJ2-2; weak D call: TRBD1 (6 bases). Material for sequencing was PBMCs or T cells enriched from blood (not recorded which). The receptor comes from a woman in her thirties or forties who had recovered from COVID-19. The CDR3 DNA sequence: TGTGCCAGCAGCTCCCGCAGGGGCAGGGCTAACACCGGGGAGCTGTTTTTT. It is translated as CASSSRRGRANTGELFF.